Following are 22 T cell receptor beta chains from one sample sequenced in a study of T cell responses to AZD1222 COVID-19 vaccine. Data came from immunoSEQ multiplex PCR; TCRdb stores just in-frame clones and leaves some out. The table records some 150,000 clones, around 89% of them present only once. The source was peripheral blood, collected on day 0 of AZD1222 vaccination. These receptors came from an adult in good health.

This sequence joins TRBV7-7 and TRBJ2-1; 10 bases align to TRBD2. After removal of 0 bases from V and 10 bases from J, the junction contained 3 bases not matched to a gene. Germline V gene lookup returns CDR1 SSHAT and CDR2 FNYEAQ (reference sequence). The CDR3 sequence is 14 residues long. The CDR3 protein is CASSLASGGYEQFF. CDR3 nucleotide sequence: TGTGCCAGCAGCTTAGCTAGCGGGGGGTACGAGCAGTTCTTC.

V usage is TRBV7-2 and J usage is TRBJ2-7, with TRBD2 as a possible D gene (6 bases). Germline values: CDR1 SGHTA, CDR2 FQGNSA. V dropped 5 bases and J dropped 4 bases, with 15 bases sitting between them. The CDR3 consists of 14 residues. CDR3 protein: CASSPGTFDYEQYF. Here the CDR3 DNA reads TGTGCCAGCAGCCCAGGGACTTTCGATTACGAGCAGTACTTC.

CDR3 DNA: TGTGCCAGCAGCTCGTGGGACTACGAGCAGTACTTC. Protein sequence: CASSSWDYEQYF. V usage is TRBV7-2 and J usage is TRBJ2-7; D not certain. V was shortened by 4 bases and J by 3 bases, with 7 bases between the two germline ends. The CDR3 length is 12 residues. Germline V gene lookup returns CDR1 SGHTA and CDR2 FQGNSA.

The rearrangement links TRBV7-2 to TRBJ1-6; 8 positions match TRBD1. J gave up 10 bases and V 5 bases, and 13 bases lay outside the gene matches. The germline V gene encodes CDR1 SGHTA and CDR2 FQGNSA. The CDR3 is made up of 16 amino acids. The CDR3 loop is CASSPHRQGLESPLHF. The CDR3 nucleotides read TGTGCCAGCAGCCCCCACAGACAGGGGCTCGAGTCACCCCTCCACTTT.

This rearrangement joins TRBV6-4 to TRBJ1-6; TRBD1 aligns across 7 bases. CDR3 length: 13 amino acids. Germline lookup yields CDR1 MRHNA and CDR2 SNTAGT. The J segment lost 8 bases and the V segment lost 5 bases, leaving 3 bases of the junction unmatched. The CDR3 spells CASSTGVDSPLHF. CDR3 sequence (DNA): TGTGCCAGCAGTACAGGGGTTGATTCACCCCTCCACTTT.

The J gene is TRBJ1-1, the V gene TRBV4-2, with D unclear. This CDR3 has 13 residues. The germline V and J ends were trimmed by 3 bases and 7 bases, with 12 bases remaining between them. Per the germline V gene, CDR1 is LGHNA and CDR2 is YNFKEQ. The CDR3: CASSQRFDGEAFF. In DNA form, the CDR3 reads TGTGCCAGCAGCCAGAGGTTTGACGGTGAAGCTTTCTTT.

V gene TRBV27 combines with J gene TRBJ2-7, with 9 bases that match TRBD1. CDR1 is MNHEY and CDR2 is SMNVEV in the germline V gene (reference sequence). V dropped 5 bases and J dropped 2; count of bases not matched to a gene: 1. The CDR3 is 13 residues long. The chain's CDR3 is CASSNRGPYEQYF. CDR3 nucleotides: TGTGCCAGCAGTAACAGGGGGCCCTACGAGCAGTACTTC.

The rearrangement links TRBV7-3 to TRBJ1-2; no definite D call. Germline V gene lookup returns CDR1 SGHTA and CDR2 FQGTGA. The CDR3 is 15 amino acids. Between the trimmed V and J ends, which lost 5 bases and 7 bases, there was a span of 20 bases. Here the CDR3 reads CASSLPSPPLSGYTF. In DNA, the CDR3 is TGTGCCAGCAGCCTGCCGTCCCCCCCATTGAGTGGCTACACCTTC.

The chain joins TRBV7-9 to TRBJ2-2; D is possibly TRBD2 (5 bases). The CDR3 has 16 residues. The germline V and J ends were trimmed by 4 bases and 2 bases, with 14 bases remaining between them. The V gene's germline CDR1 is SEHNR and CDR2 FQNEAQ (reference sequence). The CDR3 region is CASSSKLRLNTGELFF. In DNA, the CDR3 is TGTGCCAGCAGCTCTAAACTCAGACTAAACACCGGGGAGCTGTTTTTT.

The V gene is TRBV10-1, the J gene TRBJ2-3, with D tentatively TRBD2 (6 bases). This CDR3 contains 17 residues. Germline CDR1 is WNHNN and CDR2 is SYGVQD (reference sequence). With 8 bases removed from V and 2 bases from J, the gap between germline ends came to 23 bases. CDR3 protein: CASGAVAGTSTTDTQYF. The DNA of the CDR3 is TGCGCCAGCGGCGCCGTGGCCGGGACTTCAACCACAGATACGCAGTATTTT.

V gene TRBV24-1 combines with J gene TRBJ2-2, with a possible D match to TRBD1 (5 bases). From germline, CDR1 is KGHDR and CDR2 SFDVKD. V was cut by 3 bases and J by 3 bases, with 7 bases left in between. This CDR3 has 14 residues. The CDR3 loop is CATSDQGYTGELFF. CDR3 nucleotides: TGTGCCACCAGTGATCAGGGTTACACCGGGGAGCTGTTTTTT.

This chain uses TRBV4-3 with TRBJ2-7; D perhaps matches TRBD1 (6 bases). CDR1 and CDR2 from the germline V gene are LGHNA and YSLEER. V dropped 1 base and J dropped 0 bases, with 16 bases sitting between them. The CDR3 sequence is 17 residues long. This chain's CDR3 is CASSQVGSGDASYEQYF. The CDR3 DNA follows: TGCGCCAGCAGCCAAGTCGGATCAGGGGACGCCTCCTACGAGCAGTACTTC.

The chain couples TRBV5-6 to TRBJ2-7; TRBD2 matches 11 bases. After removal of 3 bases from V and 5 bases from J, the junction contained 7 bases not matched to a gene. The CDR3 is 15 residues long. Germline assignment: CDR1 SGHDT and CDR2 YYEEEE. The CDR3 region has the DNA TGTGCCAGCAGCTCCCGACTAGCGGGGTTCCACGAGCAGTACTTC. Its protein product is CASSSRLAGFHEQYF.

V and J are TRBV15 and TRBJ2-7; 7 bases line up with TRBD2. Germline CDR1 is LNHNV and CDR2 is YYDKDF (reference sequence). Trimming removed 5 bases from V and 1 base from J; junction bases left unmatched: 5. This CDR3 is built from 14 residues. CDR3 loop: CATSAGGGSYEQYF. The CDR3 nucleotides read TGTGCCACCAGCGCCGGCGGGGGTTCCTACGAGCAGTACTTC. Using reference TRBV15 and TRBJ2-7 for the parts outside the CDR3, the full variable domain is DAMVIQNPRYQVTQFGKPVTLSCSQTLNHNVMYWYQQKSSQAPKLLFHYYDKDFNNEADTPDNFQSRRPNTSFCFLDIRSPGLGDTAMYLCATSAGGGSYEQYFGPGTRLTVT.

The V call is TRBV2, the J call TRBJ2-2; possible D gene TRBD1, 6 bases. The V gene's germline CDR1 is SNHLY and CDR2 FYNNEI. The CDR3 extends over 15 amino acids. V gave up 0 bases and J gave up 4 bases, with 9 bases separating them. DNA for the CDR3: TGTGCCAGCAGTGAAGCGACAGGACTCACCGGGGAGCTGTTTTTT. Residues: CASSEATGLTGELFF.

This clone has only a few counts. V is TRBV7-2 and J is TRBJ1-1; no reliable D call. This CDR3 comprises 14 residues. Germline V gives CDR1 SGHTA, CDR2 FQGNSA. The V and J ends lost 5 bases and 4 bases respectively, with 14 bases between them. CDR3 amino acids: CASSPAATSTEAFF. CDR3 in DNA: TGTGCCAGCAGCCCGGCCGCGACGTCCACTGAAGCTTTCTTT.

The chain recombines TRBV10-3 with TRBJ1-3; 9 positions agree with TRBD1. Trimming removed 4 bases from V and 0 bases from J; junction bases left unmatched: 7. CDR1 ENHRY and CDR2 SYGVKD come from the germline V gene. The length of the CDR3 is 17 residues. CDR3 residues: CAISASGTGISGNTIYF. The CDR3 DNA follows: TGTGCCATCAGTGCCTCCGGGACAGGGATCTCTGGAAACACCATATATTTT.

The CDR3 DNA reads as TGCGCCAGCAGCTTGGTCCCAGGACCTTCCCCCGCAGATACGCAGTATTTT. The encoded protein is CASSLVPGPSPADTQYF. The chain combines TRBV5-1 with TRBJ2-3, with D unclear. V lost 0 bases, J lost 4 bases, and 18 bases lay in between. This CDR3 has 17 amino acids. The germline CDR1 and CDR2 sequences are SGHRS and YFSETQ.

The rearrangement joins TRBV19 to TRBJ1-2, with D tentatively TRBD1 (6 bases). Trimming stripped 7 bases from V and 5 bases from J, with 20 bases between. This CDR3 contains 15 residues. Germline V gives CDR1 LNHDA, CDR2 SQIVND (reference sequence). The CDR3 DNA sequence: TGTGCCAGTAAGGTTTCCGGGACATCTGCTTATGGCTACACCTTC. It is translated as CASKVSGTSAYGYTF.

This chain uses TRBV21-1 with TRBJ1-2; whether TRBD1, the table's D call, matches the DNA was not checked. TRBV21-1 is annotated as a pseudogene. This CDR3 has 16 amino acids. The CDR3 region has the DNA TGTGCCAGCAGCCTATCTCCGGGACAGGGGAAGGGTGGCTACACCTTC. This sequence encodes CASSLSPGQGKGGYTF.

The CDR3: CASSQTWTGIEAFF. The DNA for the CDR3 is TGTGCCAGCAGCCAAACCTGGACAGGGATAGAAGCTTTCTTT. This chain links TRBV9 with TRBJ1-1, with 8 positions matching TRBD1. Germline loops: CDR1 SGDLS, CDR2 YYNGEE. Germline trimming cut 4 bases from V and 8 bases from J; bases unmatched to any gene: 10. The CDR3 extends over 14 amino acids.

The chain employs TRBV19 and TRBJ1-6; D is uncertain. Germline-derived CDR1 and CDR2 are LNHDA and SQIVND (reference sequence). There are 15 residues in the CDR3. V lost 7 bases and J 9 bases, leaving 19 bases between the germline ends. The CDR3 is CASTIPGRAGSPLHF. As DNA, the CDR3 is TGTGCCAGTACCATCCCCGGCCGGGCCGGTTCACCCCTCCACTTT.